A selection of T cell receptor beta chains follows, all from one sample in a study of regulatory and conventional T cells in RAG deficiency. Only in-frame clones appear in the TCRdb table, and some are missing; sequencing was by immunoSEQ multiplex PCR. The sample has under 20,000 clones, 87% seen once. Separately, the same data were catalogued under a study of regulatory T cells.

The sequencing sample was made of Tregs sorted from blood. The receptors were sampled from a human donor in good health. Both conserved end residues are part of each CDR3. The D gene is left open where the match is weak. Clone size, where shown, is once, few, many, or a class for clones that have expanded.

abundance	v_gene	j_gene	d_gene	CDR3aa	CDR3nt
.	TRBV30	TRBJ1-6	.	CAWRQGYLKDSPLHF	TGTGCCTGGCGTCAGGGGTACTTAAAGGATTCACCCCTCCACTTT
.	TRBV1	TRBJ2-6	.	CTSSQKSLCTKRANVLTF	TGCACCAGCAGCCAGAAGAGTTTGTGCACAAAGCGGGCCAACGTCCTGACTTTC
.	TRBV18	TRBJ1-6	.	CASSPSGGGGPPLHF	TGTGCCAGCTCACCTTCCGGGGGGGGCGGCCCCCCCCTCCACTTT
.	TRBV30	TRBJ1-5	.	CAWNPGQGSNQPQHF	TGTGCCTGGAATCCCGGGCAGGGGAGTAATCAGCCCCAGCATTTT
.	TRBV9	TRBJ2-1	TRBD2	CASSLGLASYNEQFF	TGTGCCAGCAGCCTAGGACTAGCGTCATACAATGAGCAGTTCTTC
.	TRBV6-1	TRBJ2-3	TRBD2	CASSGLAGGSGDTQYF	TGTGCCAGCAGTGGACTAGCGGGAGGGTCGGGAGATACGCAGTATTTT
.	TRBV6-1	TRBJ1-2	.	CASMIPWPPGDGYTF	TGTGCCAGCATGATACCCTGGCCGCCGGGGGATGGCTACACCTTC
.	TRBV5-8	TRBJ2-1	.	CASSSQLRGFDEQFF	TGTGCCAGCAGCTCTCAACTTAGAGGCTTCGATGAGCAGTTCTTC
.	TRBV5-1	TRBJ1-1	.	CASSLPTLNTEAFF	TGCGCCAGCAGCTTGCCCACCTTGAACACTGAAGCTTTCTTT
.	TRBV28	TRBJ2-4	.	CASSLQRNLAKNIQYF	TGTGCCAGCAGCTTGCAGCGGAACCTAGCCAAAAACATTCAGTACTTC
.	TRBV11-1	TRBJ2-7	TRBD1	CASSPDRDEQYF	TGTGCCAGCAGCCCGGACAGGGATGAGCAGTACTTC
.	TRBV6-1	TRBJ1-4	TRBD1	CASSDRDRGKTNEKLFF	TGTGCCAGCAGTGACCGGGACAGGGGGAAGACTAATGAAAAACTGTTTTTT
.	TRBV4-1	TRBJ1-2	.	CASSQEQQRGYTF	TGCGCCAGCAGCCAAGAGCAACAGCGTGGCTACACCTTC
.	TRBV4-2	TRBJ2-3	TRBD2	CASSHPGTSGTDTQYF	TGTGCCAGCAGCCACCCCGGGACTAGCGGGACAGATACGCAGTATTTT
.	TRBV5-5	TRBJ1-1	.	CASNYIGRENTEAFF	TGTGCCAGCAACTACATCGGGCGGGAGAACACTGAAGCTTTCTTT
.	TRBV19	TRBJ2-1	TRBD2	CASSMAGGPTVEQFF	TGTGCCAGTAGTATGGCGGGGGGCCCGACGGTCGAGCAGTTCTTC
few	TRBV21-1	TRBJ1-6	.	CASRTAGQGGSSPLHF	TGTGCCAGCAGAACCGCGGGACAGGGAGGAAGTTCACCCCTCCACTTT
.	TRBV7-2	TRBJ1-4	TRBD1	CASSLDRTPLVGEKLFF	TGTGCCAGCAGTCTGGACAGGACACCCCTCGTGGGTGAAAAACTGTTTTTT
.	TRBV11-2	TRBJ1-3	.	CASSTSREGVIF	TGTGCCAGCAGCACATCGAGGGAGGGGGTGATTTTT
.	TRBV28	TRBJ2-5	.	CASSFSYQETQYF	TGTGCCAGCAGTTTCTCCTACCAAGAGACCCAGTACTTC
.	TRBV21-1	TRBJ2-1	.	CATAPATGGCDEQFF	TGTGCCACAGCCCCGGCGACAGGGGGTTGCGATGAGCAGTTCTTC
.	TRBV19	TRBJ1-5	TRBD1	CASTTMGQYSNQPQHF	TGTGCCAGTACCACTATGGGACAGTATAGCAATCAGCCCCAGCATTTT
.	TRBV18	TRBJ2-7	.	CASSLDNYEQYF	TGTGCCAGCTCACTCGACAACTACGAGCAGTACTTC
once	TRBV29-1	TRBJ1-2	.	CSVEDFKYGYTF	TGCAGCGTTGAAGATTTTAAGTATGGCTACACCTTC
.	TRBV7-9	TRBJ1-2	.	CASSPTAGRHNYGYTF	TGTGCCAGCAGCCCTACTGCGGGACGGCATAACTATGGCTACACCTTC
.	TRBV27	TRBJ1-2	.	CASSFFEGYGYTF	TGTGCCAGCAGTTTTTTTGAGGGTTATGGCTACACCTTC
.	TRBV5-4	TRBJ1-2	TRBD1	CASSIASGTAPFYGYTF	TGTGCCAGCAGCATAGCCTCCGGGACAGCACCTTTCTATGGCTACACCTTC
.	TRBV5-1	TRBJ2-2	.	CASSLQPGSNTGELFF	TGCGCCAGCAGCCTACAGCCCGGTTCGAACACCGGGGAGCTGTTTTTT
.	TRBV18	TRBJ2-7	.	CASSPRRDEQYF	TGTGCCAGCTCACCACGACGGGACGAGCAGTACTTC
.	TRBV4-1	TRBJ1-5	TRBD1	CASSQDRVSNQPQHF	TGCGCCAGCAGCCAGGACAGGGTAAGCAATCAGCCCCAGCATTTT
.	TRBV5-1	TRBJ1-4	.	CASSLGGEGYGKLFF	TGCGCCAGCAGCTTGGGAGGGGAGGGCTACGGAAAACTGTTTTTT
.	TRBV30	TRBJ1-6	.	CAWRANSPLHF	TGTGCCTGGAGGGCGAATTCACCCCTCCACTTT